This T cell receptor beta chain was retrieved from a study of T cells in Graves' hyperthyroidism and ophthalmopathy. Details on this clonotype: Antigen: not known.

Amplification of TCR beta CDR3 regions used RNA as the template. First-round RT-PCR of the TCR CDR3 relied on the HTBI primer set. MiXCR was run by TCRdb on the multiplex PCR reads, yielding one entry per CDR3 protein. This table has a few hundred thousand distinct CDR3 sequences, about 15% appearing once. Study-wide findings and caveats: Onset of ophthalmopathy came a median 6.5 months after the model predicted it. Blood shared most expanded thyroid clonotypes above 0.001.

The material sequenced was blood. This TCR was recovered from a woman under 30 with Graves' hyperthyroidism.

The CDR3 reads CSAIKTSGGAETQYF. The CDR3 DNA reads as TGCAGTGCTATTAAGACTAGCGGGGGAGCGGAGACCCAGTACTTC. The chain links TRBV20-1 to TRBJ2-5; 12 bases map to TRBD2. V lost 4 bases, J lost 5 bases, and 8 bases stayed unmatched. The CDR3 runs to 15 residues. Germline V gene sequence: CDR1 DFQATT, CDR2 SNEGSKA (reference sequence).